Listed below are T cell receptor beta chains from one sample, sequenced in a study of T cells in Graves' hyperthyroidism and ophthalmopathy. TCRdb processed the multiplex PCR reads anew with MiXCR; each CDR3 protein has one entry. In the table there are fewer than 650,000 distinct CDR3 sequences, 14% of which are singletons. Specimen: blood. The source is a young woman with Graves' ophthalmopathy. Each CDR3 is given without its conserved first and last residue.

j_call v_call cdr3_aa
TRBJ2-1 TRBV29-1 SVEGAVLTLGNEQF
TRBJ2-7 TRBV28 ASSFRVSSYEQY
TRBJ1-4 TRBV7-3 ASSTGNNEKLF
TRBJ1-4 TRBV9 ASSVLPLSNEKLF
TRBJ2-1 TRBV2 ASSLNQATTTQQF
TRBJ2-5 TRBV27 ASGSGGEGETQY
TRBJ2-7 TRBV10-3 ASTPGQGAYNEQY
TRBJ1-1 TRBV7-9 ASSLESSGI
TRBJ1-1 TRBV10-3 AISESIGLGAF
TRBJ2-1 TRBV28 ASSPGQGTNNEQF